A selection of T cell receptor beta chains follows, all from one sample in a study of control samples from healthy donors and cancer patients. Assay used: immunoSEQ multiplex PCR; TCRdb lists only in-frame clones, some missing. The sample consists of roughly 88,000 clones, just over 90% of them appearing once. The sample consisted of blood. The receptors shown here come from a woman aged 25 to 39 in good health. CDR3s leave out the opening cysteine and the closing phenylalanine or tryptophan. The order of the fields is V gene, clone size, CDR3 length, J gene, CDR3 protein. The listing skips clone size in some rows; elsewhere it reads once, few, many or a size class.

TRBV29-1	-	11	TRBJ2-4	SGWVLAKNIQY
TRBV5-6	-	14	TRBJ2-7	ASSRASGTSSYEQY
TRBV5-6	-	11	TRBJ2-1	ASSLGDRNEQF
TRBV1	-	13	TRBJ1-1	TSSQFPSGDAEAF
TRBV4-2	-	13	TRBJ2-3	ASSQDWASTDTQY
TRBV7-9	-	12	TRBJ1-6	ASSLQGYNSPLH
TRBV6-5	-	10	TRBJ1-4	ASRTGNEKLF
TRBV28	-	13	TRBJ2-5	ASRRRDRVSETQY
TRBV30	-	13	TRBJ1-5	AWSRAGPLDQPQH
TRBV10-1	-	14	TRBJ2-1	ASSDPGQGRWNEQF
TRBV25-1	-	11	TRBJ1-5	ASRDRGDQPQH
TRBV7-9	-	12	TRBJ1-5	ASSLATRDQPQH
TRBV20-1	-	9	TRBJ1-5	SARGVEPQH
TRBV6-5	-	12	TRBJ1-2	ASSYSTGVYGYT
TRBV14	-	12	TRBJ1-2	ASSQEVSAHGYT
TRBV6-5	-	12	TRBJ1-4	ASNEGTAREKLF
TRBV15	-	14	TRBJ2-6	ATSRDARSGANVLT
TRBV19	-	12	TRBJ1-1	ASRAGTENTEAF
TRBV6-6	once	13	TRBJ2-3	ASRESGKGTDTQY
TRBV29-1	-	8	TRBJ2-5	SVGAETQY
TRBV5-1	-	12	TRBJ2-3	ASSPRQGVDTQY
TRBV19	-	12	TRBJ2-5	ASSTLAEGETQY
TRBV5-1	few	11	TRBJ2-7	ASSFDRAYEQY
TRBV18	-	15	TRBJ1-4	ASSPNFPGQNNEKLF